The present T cell receptor beta chain was sequenced within a study of blood T cell repertoires in COVID-19. The overall study: PBMCs, B-cell-depleted T cells, or T cells were the source of the cDNA or gDNA that made up the material.

Profiled with immunoSEQ multiplex PCR; TCRdb holds only in-frame clones, not every one. The table lists 100,000 to 150,000 clones, about 89% of them singletons. This CDR3 contains 16 residues. Trimming removed 1 base from V and 2 bases from J, with 12 bases in between. From germline, CDR1 is SGHNT and CDR2 YENEEA. The TCR originated in a man over 45 with active COVID-19. The genes are TRBV11-3 and TRBJ2-1; D call uncertain. Sequences were obtained from peripheral blood. CDR3 DNA: TGTGCCAGCAGCTTAGTTGGGCGCACCACCTACAATGAGCAGTTCTTC. Translating gives CASSLVGRTTYNEQFF.